This T cell receptor (beta chain) came from a study of brain T cells in children with intractable seizures. Regarding the study as a whole: Clones missing pre-surgery may reflect undersampling of that blood sample. Patients' HCMV serostatus was unknown; virus specificity rests on CDR3 similarity alone.

Assay used: immunoSEQ multiplex PCR; TCRdb lists only in-frame clones, some missing. The sample records some 62,000 clones, approximately 95% being singletons. Points on this clone: The antigen remains unidentified.

After removal of 4 bases from V and 8 bases from J, the junction contained 9 bases not matched to a gene. CDR1 and CDR2 from the germline V gene are MNHEY and SVGEGT. The length of the CDR3 is 15 residues. Sequencing was limited to surgery cases with top T cell transcript signatures in brain tissue. At least one anti-epileptic drug was given before surgery. The genes are TRBV6-2 or TRBV6-3 and TRBJ2-1; TRBD1 agrees at 9 bases. The specimen comprised peripheral blood, sampled at surgery. The TCR originated in a boy in the first two years of life with focal cortical dysplasia and intractable seizures. The CDR3 DNA follows: TGTGCCAGCAGTTTACCGGGACAGGGAAGGGATGAGCAGTTCTTC. Protein: CASSLPGQGRDEQFF.